This T cell receptor beta chain came from a study of blood T cell repertoires in COVID-19. Across the study: From the United States, Italy and Spain came samples of acute and convalescent COVID-19.

Seattle cases were enrolled at active infection and followed longitudinally. The ends were cut back, 4 bases at V and 7 bases at J, with 11 bases in the middle. The CDR3 runs to 13 residues. CDR1 and CDR2 from the germline V gene are LNHDA and SQIVND (reference sequence). The repertoire was sequenced with immunoSEQ multiplex PCR; TCRdb's copy has only in-frame clones and lacks some. The sample lists roughly 290,000 clones; 80% to 85% were seen once. The chain has TRBV19 and TRBJ1-5; unclear D gene. Sample: peripheral blood. The sequence derives from a person aged 70 to 85 with COVID-19, enrolled during active disease. The CDR3 sequence is CASSSENSQPQHF. The CDR3, as DNA: TGTGCCAGTAGTAGCGAGAATTCCCAGCCCCAGCATTTT.